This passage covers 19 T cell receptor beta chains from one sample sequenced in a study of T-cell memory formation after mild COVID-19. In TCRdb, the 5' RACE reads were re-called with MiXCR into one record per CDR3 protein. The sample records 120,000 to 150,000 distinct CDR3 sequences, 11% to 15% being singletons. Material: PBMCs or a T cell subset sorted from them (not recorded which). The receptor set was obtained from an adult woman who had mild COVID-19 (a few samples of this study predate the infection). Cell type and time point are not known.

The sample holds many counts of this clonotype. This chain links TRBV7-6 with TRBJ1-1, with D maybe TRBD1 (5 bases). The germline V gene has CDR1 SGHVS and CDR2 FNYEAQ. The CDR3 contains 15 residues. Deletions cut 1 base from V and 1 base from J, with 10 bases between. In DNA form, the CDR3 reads TGTGCCAGCAGCTTAGAGTCAGGGAGGAACACTGAAGCTTTCTTT. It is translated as CASSLESGRNTEAFF.

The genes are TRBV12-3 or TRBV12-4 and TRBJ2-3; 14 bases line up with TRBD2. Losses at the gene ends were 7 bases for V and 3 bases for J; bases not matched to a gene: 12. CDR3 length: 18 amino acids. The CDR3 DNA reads TGTGCCAGCACAGTCTGGGGAGGGACTAGCGGGAGTACAGATACGCAGTATTTT. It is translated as CASTVWGGTSGSTDTQYF.

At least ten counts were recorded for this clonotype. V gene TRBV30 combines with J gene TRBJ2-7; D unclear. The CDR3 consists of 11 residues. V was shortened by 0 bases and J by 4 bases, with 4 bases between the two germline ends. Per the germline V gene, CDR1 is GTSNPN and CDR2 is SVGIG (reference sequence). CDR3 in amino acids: CAWSVGYEQYF. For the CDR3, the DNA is TGTGCCTGGAGTGTGGGATACGAGCAGTACTTC.

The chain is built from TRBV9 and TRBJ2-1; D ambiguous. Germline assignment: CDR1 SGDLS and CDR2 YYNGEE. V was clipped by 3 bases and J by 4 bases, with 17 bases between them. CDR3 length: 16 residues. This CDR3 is CASSATDGPTYNEQFF. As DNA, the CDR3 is TGTGCCAGCAGCGCAACGGACGGACCGACTTACAATGAGCAGTTCTTC.

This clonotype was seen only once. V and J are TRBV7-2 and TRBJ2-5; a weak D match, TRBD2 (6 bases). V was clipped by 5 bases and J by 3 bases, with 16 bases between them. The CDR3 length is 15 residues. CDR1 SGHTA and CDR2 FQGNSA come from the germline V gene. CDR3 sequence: CASSTRSGEKETQYF. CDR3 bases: TGTGCCAGCAGCACCCGTAGCGGTGAGAAAGAGACCCAGTACTTC.

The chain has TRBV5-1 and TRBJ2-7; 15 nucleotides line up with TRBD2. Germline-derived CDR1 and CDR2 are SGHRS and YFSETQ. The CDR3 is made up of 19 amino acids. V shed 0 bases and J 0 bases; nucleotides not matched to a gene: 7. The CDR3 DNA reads TGCGCCAGCAGCTTGGCACGGGGACTAGCGGGGGGTCCCTCCTACGAGCAGTACTTC. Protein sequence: CASSLARGLAGGPSYEQYF.

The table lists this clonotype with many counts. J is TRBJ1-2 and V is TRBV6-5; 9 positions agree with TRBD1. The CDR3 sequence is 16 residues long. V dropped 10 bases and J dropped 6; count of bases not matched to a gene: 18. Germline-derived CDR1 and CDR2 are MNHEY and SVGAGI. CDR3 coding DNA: TGTGCCACGGGGTACCCACCGGCGGGACAGGGTCATGGCTACACCTTC. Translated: CATGYPPAGQGHGYTF.

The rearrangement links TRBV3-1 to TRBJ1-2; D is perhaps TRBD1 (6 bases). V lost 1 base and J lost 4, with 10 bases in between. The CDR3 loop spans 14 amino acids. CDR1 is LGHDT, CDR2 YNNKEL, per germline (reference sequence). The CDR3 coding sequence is TGTGCCAGCAGCCAAGTGGAGACAGGCTATGGCTACACCTTC. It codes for CASSQVETGYGYTF.

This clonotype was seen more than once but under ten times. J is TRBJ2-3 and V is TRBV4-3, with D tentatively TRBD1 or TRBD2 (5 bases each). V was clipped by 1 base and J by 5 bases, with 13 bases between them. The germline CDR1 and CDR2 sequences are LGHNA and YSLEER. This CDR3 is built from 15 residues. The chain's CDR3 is CASSQGRGVEDTQYF. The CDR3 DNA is TGCGCCAGCAGCCAAGGTAGGGGAGTAGAAGATACGCAGTATTTT.

The CDR3 DNA follows: TGCAGTGCTAGCGGGGACAGGGCACATGAGCAGTTCTTC. Residues: CSASGDRAHEQFF. The chain joins TRBV20-1 to TRBJ2-1, with TRBD1 identical over 9 bases. J gave up 8 bases and V 3 bases, and 5 bases lay outside the gene matches. This CDR3 comprises 13 residues. Germline V lookup: CDR1 DFQATT, CDR2 SNEGSKA (reference sequence).

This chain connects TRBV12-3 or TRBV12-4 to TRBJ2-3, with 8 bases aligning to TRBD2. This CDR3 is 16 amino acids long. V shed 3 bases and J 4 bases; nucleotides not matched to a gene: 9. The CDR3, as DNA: TGTGCCAGCAGTTTTCCCCGGGAGGGCCCGGCAGATACGCAGTATTTT. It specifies CASSFPREGPADTQYF.

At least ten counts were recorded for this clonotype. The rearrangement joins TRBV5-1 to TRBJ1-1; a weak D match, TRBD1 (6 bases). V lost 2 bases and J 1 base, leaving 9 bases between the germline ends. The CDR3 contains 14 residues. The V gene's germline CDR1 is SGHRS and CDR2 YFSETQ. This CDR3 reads CASSLGGQNTEAFF. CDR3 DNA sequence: TGCGCCAGCAGCTTAGGGGGACAGAACACTGAAGCTTTCTTT.

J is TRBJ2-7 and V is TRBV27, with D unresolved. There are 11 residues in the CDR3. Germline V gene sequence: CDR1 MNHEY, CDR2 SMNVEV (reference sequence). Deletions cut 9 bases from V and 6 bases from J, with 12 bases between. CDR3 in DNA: TGTGCCAGTTTCGAAAGTGGCGAGCAGTACTTC. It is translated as CASFESGEQYF.

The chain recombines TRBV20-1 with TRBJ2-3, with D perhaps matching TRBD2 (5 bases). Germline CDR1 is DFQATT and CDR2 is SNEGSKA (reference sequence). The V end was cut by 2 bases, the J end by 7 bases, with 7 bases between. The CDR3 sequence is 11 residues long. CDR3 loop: CSARTSHTQYF. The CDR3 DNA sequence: TGCAGTGCTAGAACTAGTCATACGCAGTATTTT.

This CDR3 reads CASSHRQGNTEAFF. The CDR3 DNA reads as TGTGCCAGCAGCCACAGACAGGGGAACACTGAAGCTTTCTTT. The chain uses TRBV11-1 and TRBJ1-1, with 7 bases lining up with TRBD1. The CDR3 is made up of 14 amino acids. V lost 5 bases to trimming and J lost 1 base; unmatched junction nucleotides: 4. Germline V gives CDR1 SGHAT, CDR2 FQDESV (reference sequence).

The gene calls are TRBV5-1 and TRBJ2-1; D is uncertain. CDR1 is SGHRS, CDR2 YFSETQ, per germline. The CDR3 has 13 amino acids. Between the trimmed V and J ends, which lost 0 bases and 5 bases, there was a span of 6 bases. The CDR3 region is CASSLVANNEQFF. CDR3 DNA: TGCGCCAGCAGCTTGGTGGCGAACAATGAGCAGTTCTTC.

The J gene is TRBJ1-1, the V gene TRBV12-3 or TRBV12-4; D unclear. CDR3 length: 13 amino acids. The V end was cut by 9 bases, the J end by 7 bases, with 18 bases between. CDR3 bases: TGTGCCAGTCCCCGGCCGCCCAGTTTTGAAGCTTTCTTT. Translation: CASPRPPSFEAFF.

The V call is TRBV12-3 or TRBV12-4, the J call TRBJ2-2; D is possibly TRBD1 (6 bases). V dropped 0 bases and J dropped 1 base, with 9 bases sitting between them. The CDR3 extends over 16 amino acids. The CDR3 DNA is TGTGCCAGCAGTTTAGCGTCAGGGGTGAACACCGGGGAGCTGTTTTTT. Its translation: CASSLASGVNTGELFF.

CDR3 in DNA: TGTGCCAGCAGCCTTAGGGAGCACCAGCCCCAGCATTTT. As protein: CASSLREHQPQHF. The V gene is TRBV6-1, the J gene TRBJ1-5; unclear D gene. The CDR3 consists of 13 residues. With 6 bases removed from V and 7 bases from J, the gap between germline ends came to 13 bases. Germline loops: CDR1 MNHNS, CDR2 SASEGT.